This T cell receptor beta chain originates from a study of T cell responses to AZD1222 COVID-19 vaccine. Points on this clone: The antigen remains undetermined.

TCRdb keeps only in-frame clones here, not all; method: immunoSEQ multiplex PCR. This sample has some 170,000 clones, with around 90% found just once. Study outcomes and limitations: Unmutated variant regions are reportedly the target of nearly half of TCRs that are spike-specific. White British donors predominated, females outnumbered males, and clonal diversity was possibly underestimated. The study sampled repertoires only after the peak T cell response. Spike-specific TCR breadth and depth went up after people got two AZD1222 doses.

The V gene's germline CDR1 is ENHRY and CDR2 SYGVKD. V shed 2 bases and J 0 bases; nucleotides not matched to a gene: 5. The CDR3 is 16 residues long. This sequence originates from an adult in good health. The input for sequencing was peripheral blood, taken on day 0 of AZD1222 vaccination. This chain uses TRBV10-3 with TRBJ2-3; 7 bases match TRBD1. CDR3 sequence reads: CAISEPETGSTDTQYF. CDR3 DNA sequence: TGTGCCATCAGTGAGCCCGAGACAGGGAGCACAGATACGCAGTATTTT.